This TCR beta chain was observed in a study of cytomegalovirus exposure and HLA in healthy donors. Use of 60 Vbeta and 13 Jbeta primers characterized the PCR. Sequencing was performed with immunoSEQ multiplex PCR; in TCRdb, only in-frame clones are kept and a portion is missing. The data show approximately 200,000 clones, approximately 85% seen once. The sequenced sample consisted of PBMCs. The source is a woman aged 50 to 60 in good health and CMV-seronegative.

Here the CDR3 reads CASSLVSGGGTEAFF. The CDR3 DNA sequence: TGCGCCAGCAGCTTGGTTTCAGGGGGCGGCACTGAAGCTTTCTTT. V and J are TRBV5-1 and TRBJ1-1, with 8 bases aligning to TRBD1. CDR1 is SGHRS and CDR2 is YFSETQ in the germline V gene. CDR3 length: 15 residues. Unmatched junction bases numbered 5, after V lost 0 bases and J lost 4 bases.